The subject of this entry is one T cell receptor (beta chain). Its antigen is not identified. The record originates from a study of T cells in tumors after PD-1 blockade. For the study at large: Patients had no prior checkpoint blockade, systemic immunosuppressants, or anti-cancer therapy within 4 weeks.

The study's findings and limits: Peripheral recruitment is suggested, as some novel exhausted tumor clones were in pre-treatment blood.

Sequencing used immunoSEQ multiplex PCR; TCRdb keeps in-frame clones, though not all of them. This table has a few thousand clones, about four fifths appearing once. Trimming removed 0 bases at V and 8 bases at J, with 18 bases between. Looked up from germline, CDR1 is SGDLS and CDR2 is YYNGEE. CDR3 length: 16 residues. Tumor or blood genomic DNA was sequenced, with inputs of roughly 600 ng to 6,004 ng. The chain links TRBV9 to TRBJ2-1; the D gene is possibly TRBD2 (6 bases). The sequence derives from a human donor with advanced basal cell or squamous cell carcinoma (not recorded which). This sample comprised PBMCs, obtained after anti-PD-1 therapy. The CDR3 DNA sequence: TGTGCCAGCAGCGTAGGGCCAGTCCACGGGAGTGATGAGCAGTTCTTC. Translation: CASSVGPVHGSDEQFF. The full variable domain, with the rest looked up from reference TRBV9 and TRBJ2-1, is DSGVTQTPKHLITATGQRVTLRCSPRSGDLSVYWYQQSLDQGLQFLIQYYNGEERAKGNILERFSAQQFPDLHSELNLSSLELGDSALYFCASSVGPVHGSDEQFFGPGTRLTVL.